The sample holds a few counts of the clone carrying this T cell receptor (beta chain). Russia was home to the donors, healthy Caucasian individuals aged 6 to 90. This entry is derived from a study of blood T cells in healthy people across ages. There are 14 residues in the CDR3. V was trimmed by 2 bases and J by 4 bases, leaving 11 bases between them. For the second PCR, which ran for about 6 to 11 cycles, a sample-barcoded 5' primer and a J-beta primer mix were used. MiXCR was run by TCRdb on the 5' RACE reads, yielding one entry per CDR3 protein. The sample gives 780,000 or so distinct CDR3 sequences, roughly 56% of which show up once; approximately 24% is in the top ten.

The sample was blood. The chain joins TRBV12-3 or TRBV12-4 to TRBJ1-2, with D possibly TRBD1 on 5 matching bases. This TCR was sampled from a man aged 40-49 years in good health. The CDR3 nucleotides read TGTGCCAGCAGTTTAACGGGGGAGGGCTATGGCTACACCTTC. Translation: CASSLTGEGYGYTF.